The sequence of this T cell receptor beta chain was determined in a study of T-cell memory formation after mild COVID-19. Study-wide results and limits: The CD4+ clones that contracted clustered mainly within CM and EM, and the CD8+ clones concentrated in EMRA.

The germline V gene has CDR1 SGHTS and CDR2 YDEGEE. The CDR3 sequence is 14 residues long. The V end lost 4 bases, the J end lost 0 bases, and 10 bases lay between the germline ends. TCRdb reprocessed the 5' RACE reads with MiXCR, giving one entry per CDR3 protein. The sample has some 600,000 distinct CDR3 sequences; 17% are singletons. On this clonotype itself: Its antigen remains unknown.

This chain uses TRBV5-8 with TRBJ2-5; D is uncertain. Input material: PBMCs or a T cell subset sorted from them (not recorded which). This receptor was taken from an adult woman who had mild COVID-19 (a few samples of this study predate the infection). Cell type and time point are not known. CDR3 DNA sequence: TGTGCCAGCAGCGAAACTATAAACCAAGAGACCCAGTACTTC. It specifies CASSETINQETQYF.